This TCR beta chain comes out of a study of T cell responses to AZD1222 COVID-19 vaccine. On this clone itself: Its matching antigen is unknown.

Germline V gene lookup returns CDR1 MDHEN and CDR2 SYDVKM. There are 13 residues in the CDR3. Trimming took 5 bases from V and 3 from J, leaving 10 bases between them. Method: immunoSEQ multiplex PCR; TCRdb's copy keeps in-frame clones and lacks some. Here the sample spans fewer than 150,000 clones, more than 70% being singletons. Notes on the study in general: White British ancestry dominated among donors, who included more females, and clonal diversity was possibly underestimated. Vaccine-associated CD4 TCRs spanned spike, dominant at 160-218 and 743-854. Repertoire collection took place solely once the T cell response had peaked. Increases in Spike-specific TCR breadth and depth were seen after two AZD1222 doses.

The TCR originated in an adult in good health. The specimen comprised peripheral blood, sampled on day 0 of AZD1222 vaccination. This chain links TRBV28 with TRBJ1-2; tentative D call: TRBD1 (5 bases). CDR3 region: CASSRQTDYGYTF. The DNA for the CDR3 is TGTGCCAGCAGTAGACAGACAGACTATGGCTACACCTTC.